Below are 18 T cell receptor beta chains sequenced from a single sample in a study of shared clonotypes between healthy human individuals. The repertoire was sequenced with immunoSEQ multiplex PCR; TCRdb's copy has only in-frame clones and lacks some. This table holds hundreds of thousands of clones, 96% found once. Naive CD8 isolation took CD45RO-negative cells positively selected for CCR7 and excluded terminally differentiated effector memory CD45RA+ cells. Sequencing input: naive CD8+ T cells sorted from blood. The source of these receptors is a man aged 25 to 40 in good health.

This clone came up once. The rearrangement joins TRBV7-7 to TRBJ2-7, with a weak D call TRBD2 (5 bases). There are 15 residues in the CDR3. CDR1 SSHAT and CDR2 FNYEAQ come from the germline V gene (reference sequence). With 5 bases removed from V and 3 bases from J, the gap between germline ends came to 17 bases. The CDR3 here is CASSPAIGSGYEQYF. In DNA, the CDR3 is TGTGCCAGCAGCCCAGCGATAGGGAGCGGCTACGAGCAGTACTTC.

The rearrangement joins TRBV28 to TRBJ2-7; 7 bases line up with TRBD1. The length of the CDR3 is 15 residues. With V trimmed by 7 bases and J by 0 bases, 9 bases remained unmatched. CDR1 MDHEN and CDR2 SYDVKM come from the germline V gene. CDR3 DNA: TGTGCCAGCACCCTGACAGGGCTAAGCTCCTACGAGCAGTACTTC. This encodes CASTLTGLSSYEQYF.

This chain links TRBV13 with TRBJ2-1; D might be TRBD1 or TRBD2, each matching 5 bases. V shed 7 bases and J shed 8 bases, with 12 bases lying between them. CDR1 is PRHDT and CDR2 is FYEKMQ in the germline V gene (reference sequence). The CDR3 totals 12 residues. CDR3 in DNA: TGTGCCAGCACCGGGGACCGTCATGAGCAGTTCTTC. It specifies CASTGDRHEQFF.

The rearrangement uses TRBV11-2 and TRBJ2-7, with D possibly TRBD2 on 5 matching bases. V was shortened by 0 bases and J by 6 bases, with 12 bases between the two germline ends. Germline CDR1 and CDR2: SGHAT and FQNNGV. This CDR3 comprises 14 residues. CDR3 in DNA: TGTGCCAGCAGCTTAGACAGCCACCGGGGCGAGCAGTACTTC. It codes for CASSLDSHRGEQYF.

The chain carries TRBV18 and TRBJ2-7; 9 bases agree with TRBD1. J lost 0 bases, V lost 6 bases, and 3 bases had no gene match. Germline V lookup: CDR1 KGHSH, CDR2 LQKENI. This CDR3 spans 14 amino acids. The CDR3 sequence is CASSYRGHSYEQYF. The CDR3 DNA reads as TGTGCCAGCTCTTACAGGGGGCACTCCTACGAGCAGTACTTC.

Only a few counts were recorded for this clone. The gene calls are TRBV27 and TRBJ2-7, with D hard to call. The ends were cut back, 4 bases at V and 6 bases at J, with 7 bases in the middle. The CDR3 has 11 residues. Germline V gene sequence: CDR1 MNHEY, CDR2 SMNVEV (reference sequence). CDR3 sequence (DNA): TGTGCCAGCAGTTCGGGCCCCGAGCAGTACTTC. Translated, it gives CASSSGPEQYF.

The V and J genes are TRBV6-5 and TRBJ1-2, with TRBD1 identical over 10 bases. V shed 5 bases and J 4 bases; nucleotides not matched to a gene: 4. Germline lookup yields CDR1 MNHEY and CDR2 SVGAGI. The CDR3 totals 14 residues. CDR3 bases: TGTGCCAGCAGTACCGGGACAGGGGCCTATGGCTACACCTTC. Translation: CASSTGTGAYGYTF.

Only one count was recorded for this clone. The rearrangement links TRBV7-3 to TRBJ2-3; TRBD1 might be the D (6 bases). Germline V gene sequence: CDR1 SGHTA, CDR2 FQGTGA. The germline V and J ends were trimmed by 2 bases and 11 bases, with 11 bases remaining between them. The CDR3 sequence is 12 residues long. In nucleotides, the CDR3 is TGTGCCAGCAGCTTAGAAGGGGACAAGCAGTATTTT. It is translated as CASSLEGDKQYF.

The chain has TRBV7-9 and TRBJ2-1; 13 bases line up with TRBD2. The V and J ends lost 8 bases and 0 bases, in that order; junction bases with no gene match: 4. Looked up from germline, CDR1 is SEHNR and CDR2 is FQNEAQ (reference sequence). This CDR3 has 16 amino acids. Here the CDR3 reads CASGGLAGSSYNEQFF. Written as DNA, the CDR3 is TGTGCCAGCGGGGGACTAGCGGGAAGCTCCTACAATGAGCAGTTCTTC.

The V gene is TRBV9, the J gene TRBJ2-2, with 7 bases matching TRBD2. In germline, CDR1 is SGDLS, CDR2 YYNGEE. This CDR3 region has 17 residues. The J segment lost 3 bases and the V segment lost 3 bases, leaving 11 bases of the junction unmatched. The CDR3 loop reads CASSAQKERDHTGELFF. The CDR3 DNA follows: TGTGCCAGCAGCGCTCAAAAAGAGCGGGACCACACCGGGGAGCTGTTTTTT.

The chain carries TRBV27 and TRBJ1-1; weak D call: TRBD1 (6 bases). Between the trimmed V and J ends, which lost 0 bases and 5 bases, there was a span of 13 bases. CDR3 length: 15 residues. Germline lookup yields CDR1 MNHEY and CDR2 SMNVEV (reference sequence). CDR3 amino acids: CASSLSLRGGTEAFF. In nucleotides, the CDR3 is TGTGCCAGCAGTTTATCGTTGAGGGGGGGAACTGAAGCTTTCTTT.

The chain couples TRBV7-9 to TRBJ2-3; TRBD2 matches 7 bases. Germline V gene sequence: CDR1 SEHNR, CDR2 FQNEAQ (reference sequence). The V gene end was trimmed by 1 base and the J gene end by 2 bases; junction bases not matched to a gene: 6. This CDR3 has 16 amino acids. The CDR3 loop is CASSLGQGGDTDTQYF. The CDR3 nucleotides are TGTGCCAGCAGCTTAGGTCAGGGAGGGGACACAGATACGCAGTATTTT.

This sequence joins TRBV10-3 and TRBJ1-2, with TRBD1 matching over 8 bases. Unmatched junction bases numbered 8, after V lost 6 bases and J lost 8 bases. There are 13 residues in the CDR3. CDR1 is ENHRY, CDR2 SYGVKD, per germline. The CDR3 loop is CAIRPGQGDGYTF. CDR3 nucleotides: TGTGCCATCAGGCCCGGACAGGGTGACGGCTACACCTTC.

The rearrangement links TRBV9 to TRBJ2-1; D remains ambiguous. The CDR3 has 14 amino acids. Germline-derived CDR1 and CDR2 are SGDLS and YYNGEE. V was clipped by 8 bases and J by 0 bases, with 12 bases between them. CDR3 amino acids: CASSRTDSYNEQFF. Here the CDR3 DNA reads TGTGCCAGTTCGAGGACCGACTCCTACAATGAGCAGTTCTTC.

This sequence joins TRBV2 and TRBJ2-3; TRBD2 matches 13 bases. CDR1 and CDR2 (germline): SNHLY, FYNNEI. Unmatched junction bases numbered 3, after V lost 8 bases and J lost 4 bases. The length of the CDR3 is 14 residues. CDR3 protein: CASPLAGGPDTQYF. CDR3 bases: TGTGCCAGCCCACTAGCGGGAGGGCCAGATACGCAGTATTTT.

This chain uses TRBV13 with TRBJ1-1; D remains unclear. CDR3 length: 13 residues. Germline V gene lookup returns CDR1 PRHDT and CDR2 FYEKMQ (reference sequence). V lost 2 bases and J 5 bases, leaving 9 bases between the germline ends. This chain's CDR3 is CASSLTWLTEAFF. The CDR3 DNA reads TGTGCCAGCAGCTTAACTTGGCTTACTGAAGCTTTCTTT.

This rearrangement joins TRBV7-8 to TRBJ2-6; the D gene is possibly TRBD2 (5 bases). The CDR3 runs 15 residues. V shed 5 bases and J shed 6 bases, with 14 bases lying between them. From germline, CDR1 is SGHVS and CDR2 FQNEAQ. CDR3 DNA sequence: TGTGCCAGCAGCCTAGATGGGGAGAAGGCCAACGTCCTGACTTTC. Translating gives CASSLDGEKANVLTF. The whole variable domain, filled in from reference TRBV7-8 and TRBJ2-6, reads GAGVSQSPRYKVAKRGQDVALRCDPISGHVSLFWYQQALGQGPEFLTYFQNEAQLDKSGLPSDRFFAERPEGSVSTLKIQRTQQEDSAVYLCASSLDGEKANVLTFGAGSRLTVL.

The chain carries TRBV7-6 and TRBJ2-3, with D possibly TRBD2 on 6 matching bases. Trimming shortened V by 4 bases and J by 2 bases, and 19 bases separated the two germline ends. The CDR3 totals 17 residues. Germline V gene sequence: CDR1 SGHVS, CDR2 FNYEAQ. The CDR3 bases are TGTGCCAGCAGCTCTCTGCCGGGGGAGAAGCCCACAGATACGCAGTATTTT. Translated: CASSSLPGEKPTDTQYF. Based on the CDR3 plus reference TRBV7-6 and TRBJ2-3, the full variable domain is GAGVSQSPRYKVTKRGQDVALRCDPISGHVSLYWYRQALGQGPEFLTYFNYEAQQDKSGLPNDRFSAERPEGSISTLTIQRTEQRDSAMYRCASSSLPGEKPTDTQYFGPGTRLTVL.